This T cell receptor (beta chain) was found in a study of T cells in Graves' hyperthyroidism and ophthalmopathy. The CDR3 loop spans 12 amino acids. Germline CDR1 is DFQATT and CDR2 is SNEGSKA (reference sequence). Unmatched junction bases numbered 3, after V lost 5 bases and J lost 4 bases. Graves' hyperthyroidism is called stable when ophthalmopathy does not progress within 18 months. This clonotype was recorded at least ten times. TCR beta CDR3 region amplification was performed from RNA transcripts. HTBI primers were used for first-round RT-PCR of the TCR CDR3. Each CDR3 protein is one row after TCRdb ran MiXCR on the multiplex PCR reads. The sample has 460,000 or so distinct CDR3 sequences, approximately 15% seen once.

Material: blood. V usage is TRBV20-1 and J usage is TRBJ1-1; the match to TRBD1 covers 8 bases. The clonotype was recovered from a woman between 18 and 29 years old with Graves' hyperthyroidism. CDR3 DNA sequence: TGCAGTGCTGAACAGGGGGGCACTGAAGCTTTCTTT. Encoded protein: CSAEQGGTEAFF.